This TCR beta chain originates from a study of a mutant IDH1 vaccine in newly diagnosed glioma. As for the study in general: Eight vaccinations went to patients in weeks 1, 3, 5, 7, 11, 15, 19, 23. Vaccines were first given 4-6 weeks after radiotherapy alone, or with temozolomide cycles.

The time point here: week 23, last vaccination. What each vaccine dose contained was 300 ug of mutant IDH1 20-mer peptide, accompanied by topical imiquimod. As for this clone: No antigen is known for it.

The CDR3 contains 16 residues. Germline assignment: CDR1 SGHVS and CDR2 FNYEAQ. V lost 0 bases, J lost 6 bases, and 12 bases lay in between. Data came from immunoSEQ multiplex PCR; TCRdb stores just in-frame clones and leaves some out. The data hold some 20,000 clones, with roughly 78% observed a single time. This clonotype was obtained from a man younger than 45 with glioma. The V gene is TRBV7-6, the J gene TRBJ1-6; D uncertain. The sequencing used PBMCs, collected from a glioma patient whose treatment included an IDH1 peptide vaccine. CDR3 sequence: CASSLARAGLNSPLHF. The CDR3 DNA reads as TGTGCCAGCAGCTTAGCACGGGCAGGTCTTAATTCACCCCTCCACTTT.